One and the same sample provided the 11 T cell receptor beta chains below, sequenced in a study of T-cell reconstitution after alpha-beta-depleted transplantation in children. Unique molecular identifiers were built into the TCRbeta library. TCRdb reprocessed the PCR reads with MiXCR, giving one entry per CDR3 protein. The sample shows about 580,000 distinct CDR3 sequences, 23% of them seen only once. The sample here was PBMCs, mostly from graft donor cells, taken 360 days after TCRalphabeta/CD19-depleted stem cell transplant. The receptors derive from a boy younger than two who had a stem cell transplant for acute myeloid leukemia, so the T cells may come from the graft donor.

Many counts were recorded for this clonotype. This chain joins TRBV6-1 and TRBJ1-1, with D possibly matching TRBD1 (6 bases). The CDR3 has 14 amino acids. Germline CDR1 is MNHNS and CDR2 is SASEGT. The V end was cut by 7 bases, the J end by 6 bases, with 18 bases between. CDR3 loop: CASTSRTASPEAFF. CDR3 DNA: TGTGCCAGCACCTCAAGGACAGCCTCACCTGAAGCTTTCTTT.

This clonotype showed up many times. The chain uses TRBV12-3 or TRBV12-4 and TRBJ1-1; D uncertain. With 3 bases removed from V and 7 bases from J, the gap between germline ends came to 18 bases. The CDR3 sequence is 15 residues long. The CDR3 DNA is TGTGCCAGCAGTTTGCAAATAGGATTGCGTGATGAAGCTTTCTTT. Protein: CASSLQIGLRDEAFF.

The V and J genes are TRBV7-7 and TRBJ2-1; D may match TRBD1 or TRBD2 (5 bases each). Germline CDR1 and CDR2: SSHAT and FNYEAQ (reference sequence). V was clipped by 4 bases and J by 10 bases, with 14 bases between them. The CDR3 has 13 residues. Written as DNA, the CDR3 is TGTGCCAGCAGCTCCACAGACGGGGCAGAGCAGTTCTTC. This sequence encodes CASSSTDGAEQFF.

This clonotype has ten or more counts. The rearrangement uses TRBV7-2 and TRBJ2-1; D possibly matches TRBD1 or TRBD2 (5 bases each). The ends were cut back, 2 bases at V and 9 bases at J, with 11 bases in the middle. Looked up from germline, CDR1 is SGHTA and CDR2 is FQGNSA. There are 13 residues in the CDR3. The CDR3 here is CASSLPGPPEQFF. Here the CDR3 DNA reads TGTGCCAGCAGCTTACCGGGACCCCCTGAGCAGTTCTTC.

This clonotype was observed a single time. The chain combines TRBV12-5 with TRBJ1-5, with D uncertain. This CDR3 contains 15 residues. V was cut by 6 bases and J by 0 bases, with 12 bases left in between. CDR1 and CDR2 (germline): LGHNT, FRNRAP. Here the CDR3 DNA reads TGTGCTAGTGGCATTACAGAACATAGCAATCAGCCCCAGCATTTT. It translates to CASGITEHSNQPQHF.

The rearrangement joins TRBV6-1 to TRBJ2-2; a possible D gene is TRBD2 (6 bases). The CDR3 covers 15 residues. Germline V gives CDR1 MNHNS, CDR2 SASEGT. V was cut by 6 bases and J by 4 bases, with 15 bases left in between. CDR3 residues: CASSPSLARTGELFF. As DNA, the CDR3 is TGTGCCAGCAGCCCGTCACTAGCTCGCACCGGGGAGCTGTTTTTT.

The chain joins TRBV5-1 to TRBJ1-2; tentative D call: TRBD1 (6 bases). The length of the CDR3 is 16 residues. The V gene lost 0 bases and the J gene lost 0 bases, with 12 bases spanning the gap. The V gene's germline CDR1 is SGHRS and CDR2 YFSETQ. Written as DNA, the CDR3 is TGCGCCAGCAGCTTGGGACGGGACACCCCTAACTATGGCTACACCTTC. Translation: CASSLGRDTPNYGYTF.

This clonotype turned up a few times. J is TRBJ2-7 and V is TRBV20-1; 11 bases map to TRBD1. Trimming cost V 4 bases and J 3 bases; bases outside gene matches: 5. Looked up from germline, CDR1 is DFQATT and CDR2 is SNEGSKA (reference sequence). CDR3 size: 14 residues. CDR3 in amino acids: CSANPGTGGYEQYF. CDR3 DNA: TGCAGTGCTAACCCCGGGACAGGGGGCTACGAGCAGTACTTC.

The chain joins TRBV7-3 to TRBJ2-2, with a tentative D call TRBD2 (7 bases). This CDR3 region has 16 residues. Per germline, CDR1 SGHTA and CDR2 FQGTGA. Deletions cut 5 bases from V and 2 bases from J, with 15 bases between. CDR3 nucleotide sequence: TGTGCCAGCAGCCTAAGGGGGACTATTAACACCGGGGAGCTGTTTTTT. Translating gives CASSLRGTINTGELFF.

The chain recombines TRBV9 with TRBJ2-5; the D is unclear. Germline V lookup: CDR1 SGDLS, CDR2 YYNGEE. The V end lost 4 bases, the J end lost 2 bases, and 15 bases lay between the germline ends. The CDR3 has 15 residues. CDR3 protein: CASSLDPAGQETQYF. In DNA, the CDR3 is TGTGCCAGCAGCCTTGACCCCGCAGGACAAGAGACCCAGTACTTC.

The V and J genes are TRBV28 and TRBJ2-5; TRBD2 agrees at 10 bases. This CDR3 is built from 16 residues. With V trimmed by 3 bases and J by 1 base, 5 bases remained unmatched. From germline, CDR1 is MDHEN and CDR2 SYDVKM. The CDR3: CASSLIAGGLQETQYF. The CDR3 nucleotides read TGTGCCAGCAGTTTGATAGCGGGGGGCCTCCAAGAGACCCAGTACTTC.